These T cell receptor beta chains were read from a single sample in a study of blood T cells in healthy people across ages. TCRdb ran MiXCR on the 5' RACE reads and lists one entry per CDR3 protein. This table holds over a million distinct CDR3 sequences, about 40% found once. The sequencing input was blood. The source of these receptors is a woman aged 18-35 years in good health. The CDR3 runs from the conserved cysteine through the conserved F or W. A D gene is named only where the DNA matches it firmly.

>TRBD1|TRBV7-9|TRBJ2-2
CASCIDPGQGLAANTGELFF
>TRBD2|TRBV9|TRBJ2-5
CASSVVAGGPETQYF
>-|TRBV10-3|TRBJ2-2
CAISAGPGELFF
>-|TRBV20-1|-
CSARDADSSYNEQYF
>TRBD1|TRBV7-6|TRBJ2-7
CASSALQGYPSYEQYF
>-|TRBV4-1|TRBJ2-5
CASSQSGTDKETQYF
>-|TRBV29-1|TRBJ2-3
CSVVRMDTQYF
>-|TRBV5-5|TRBJ2-1
CASSLVGSTGEQFF
>-|TRBV6-5|TRBJ2-4
CASSYDPTGEQYF
>-|TRBV10-3|TRBJ2-1
CAIREGPISHEQFF
>TRBD1|TRBV14|TRBJ1-6
CASSYMTGTGGSPLHF
>-|TRBV12-3/TRBV12-4|TRBJ1-2
CASSLQAVGDGYTF
>-|TRBV12-3/TRBV12-4|TRBJ2-3
CASREGYRTGTDTQYF
>TRBD2|TRBV6-5|TRBJ2-3
CASSWGTSGRYTDTQYF
>TRBD2|TRBV7-2|TRBJ2-3
CASSAQTSGGADTQYF
>-|TRBV7-2|TRBJ2-1
CASSLGTSSEQFF
>-|TRBV12-3/TRBV12-4|TRBJ2-7
CASSLDPGAAYEQYF
>-|TRBV4-2|TRBJ2-1
CASSQSWGEYNEQFF
>TRBD2|TRBV7-6|TRBJ2-7
CASSARTSGAYEQYF
>-|TRBV11-2|TRBJ2-1
CASSFGAGVSSYNEQFF
>TRBD2|TRBV4-2|TRBJ2-1
CASSHTSGVYNEQFF
>TRBD1|TRBV20-1|TRBJ1-1
CSAATGTDTEAFF
>-|TRBV25-1|TRBJ1-1
CASSEFGGQDEAFF
>-|TRBV20-1|TRBJ1-2
CSAPAWSYTF
>-|TRBV12-3/TRBV12-4|TRBJ2-3
CASSLRGTATDTQYF
>-|TRBV4-1|TRBJ2-7
CASSQSPGTSYEQYF
>TRBD2|TRBV12-5|TRBJ2-1
CASGWGLAGGSSYNEQFF
>-|TRBV7-9|TRBJ2-5
CASSFIEGETQYF
>-|TRBV27|TRBJ2-7
CASSPRGPTYEQYF
>TRBD1|TRBV5-1|TRBJ2-3
CASSLAFTQGAGDTQYF
>TRBD2|TRBV6-5|TRBJ2-7
CASSYSALSGTYEQYF
>TRBD1|TRBV19|TRBJ1-2
CASRSDRDIYGYTF
>-|TRBV27|TRBJ1-6
CASSPEFSSYNSPLHF
>-|TRBV25-1|-
CASSEYEVETQYF
>TRBD2|TRBV5-1|TRBJ2-5
CASSQIAGWNYNEQYF
>-|TRBV9|TRBJ2-1
CASSLGGEPYNEQFF
>-|TRBV29-1|TRBJ1-2
CSVEEGHAAGGYTF
>-|TRBV5-1|TRBJ2-3
CASSLVAGLVGDTQYF
>TRBD1|TRBV7-2|TRBJ1-1
CAGSTRTGWNTEAFF
>TRBD2|TRBV4-2|TRBJ2-3
CASSQDSPAGASDTQYF
>TRBD1|TRBV27|TRBJ2-1
CASRSPGTGTTEQFF
>TRBD2|TRBV12-3/TRBV12-4|TRBJ2-5
CASSLGLAGGPKSNEQYF
>TRBD1|TRBV5-6|TRBJ1-2
CASSFGQAEYTF
>TRBD2|TRBV27|TRBJ2-1
CASKTSGSSYNEQFF
>TRBD1|TRBV27|TRBJ2-7
CASSPTGDLGYEQYF
>TRBD1|TRBV7-6|TRBJ2-1
CTSSLVSGQGTYNEQFF
>-|TRBV6-1|TRBJ1-2
CASSLAGAWNGYTF
>-|TRBV10-3|TRBJ1-1
CAISEGTMNTEAFF
>TRBD1|TRBV7-8|TRBJ2-7
CASSLAHGQGFYEQYF
>-|TRBV20-1|TRBJ2-7
CSAGDLRRALDTAPQYF
>-|TRBV6-2/TRBV6-3|TRBJ2-7
CASRNPGQNYEQYF
>TRBD1|TRBV5-1|TRBJ2-1
CASSLDDRGGEETQFF
>TRBD2|TRBV12-3/TRBV12-4|TRBJ2-3
CASSLERGWRGSTDTQYF
>-|TRBV13|TRBJ2-7
CASSLWSESSYEQYF
>TRBD2|TRBV5-1|TRBJ2-1
CASSLSGGLGSSYNEQFF
>-|TRBV28|TRBJ2-7
CASGPGGVYNEQYF